These T cell receptor beta chains were read from a single sample in a study of blood T cell repertoires in COVID-19. Produced via immunoSEQ multiplex PCR; TCRdb's table is partial and in-frame only. The table records approximately 110,000 clones, around 85% of them present only once. Material: peripheral blood. The receptors derive from a woman aged 60-75 years with COVID-19, enrolled during active disease. CDR3s include the opening cysteine and the closing phenylalanine or tryptophan. Each record gives: D gene, clone size, J gene, V gene, CDR3 protein, CDR3 DNA. A D gene is named only where the DNA matches it firmly. Where a row states a size, it is once, few, many or the class of an expanded clone; other rows omit it.

>NA|NA|TRBJ1-1|TRBV25-1
CASSESLTEAFF
TGTGCCAGCAGTGAATCCCTAACTGAAGCTTTCTTT
>NA|few|TRBJ2-3|TRBV6-4
CASSDGTEGDSSQYF
TGTGCCAGCAGTGATGGGACGGAGGGGGACAGTTCGCAGTATTTT
>NA|NA|TRBJ1-2|TRBV19
CASRPPGLANYGYTF
TGTGCCAGTCGCCCCCCAGGATTAGCTAACTATGGCTACACCTTC
>TRBD1|NA|TRBJ1-1|TRBV5-8
CASSFDRGTEAFF
TGTGCCAGCAGCTTCGACAGGGGCACTGAAGCTTTCTTT
>TRBD2|once|TRBJ2-5|TRBV7-7
CASSPSGLAYQETQYF
TGTGCTAGCAGCCCCTCGGGACTAGCGTACCAAGAGACCCAGTACTTC
>TRBD2|NA|TRBJ2-1|TRBV3-1/TRBV3-2
CASTPGLAGNEQFF
TGTGCCAGCACCCCGGGACTAGCGGGCAATGAGCAGTTCTTC
>NA|NA|TRBJ1-5|TRBV15
CATSRGPGTYSNQPQHF
TGTGCCACCAGCAGAGGTCCAGGGACTTATAGCAATCAGCCCCAGCATTTT
>NA|NA|TRBJ1-3|TRBV25-1
CASSESTVSGNTIYF
TGTGCCAGCAGTGAATCGACAGTCTCTGGAAACACCATATATTTT
>NA|NA|TRBJ1-4|TRBV19
CASSGGGGSEKLFF
TGTGCCAGTAGTGGCGGGGGGGGCTCTGAAAAACTGTTTTTT
>NA|NA|TRBJ1-5|TRBV27
CASSHLRDINSNQPQHF
TGTGCCAGCAGCCACCTCCGGGACATTAATAGCAATCAGCCCCAGCATTTT
>TRBD1|NA|TRBJ2-1|TRBV5-1
CASSLEGRGSNEQFF
TGCGCCAGCAGCTTGGAGGGCAGGGGGTCCAATGAGCAGTTCTTC
>NA|NA|TRBJ1-1|TRBV5-5
CASSRIWQGGTEAFF
TGTGCCAGCAGCCGAATCTGGCAGGGTGGCACTGAAGCTTTCTTT
>NA|NA|TRBJ1-4|TRBV11-2
CASSPRANEKLFF
TGTGCCAGCAGCCCACGGGCTAATGAAAAACTGTTTTTT
>TRBD1|NA|TRBJ1-1|TRBV5-5
CASSLWPAGGTEAFF
TGTGCCAGCAGCTTATGGCCCGCAGGGGGTACTGAAGCTTTCTTT
>TRBD1|NA|TRBJ2-2|TRBV5-1
CASSPTTGDTGELFF
TGCGCCAGCAGCCCGACGACAGGGGACACCGGGGAGCTGTTTTTT
>NA|NA|TRBJ1-6|TRBV5-4
CASSFGSGGDSPLHF
TGTGCCAGCAGCTTCGGGTCTGGGGGGGATTCACCCCTCCACTTT
>NA|once|TRBJ1-5|TRBV28
CASSRNQPQHF
TGTGCCAGCAGTCGGAATCAGCCCCAGCATTTT
>TRBD1|NA|TRBJ1-1|TRBV28
CASFQTHRQGNTEAFF
TGTGCCAGCTTCCAAACCCACCGACAGGGGAACACTGAAGCTTTCTTT
>NA|NA|TRBJ1-5|TRBV7-2
CASSLGGTGYQPQHF
TGTGCCAGCAGCTTAGGGGGCACAGGGTACCAGCCCCAGCATTTT
>NA|few|TRBJ2-7|TRBV21-1
CAGSGQEYEQYF
TGTGCCGGGTCGGGACAGGAGTACGAGCAGTACTTC
>NA|NA|TRBJ1-1|TRBV19
CASSIEASEAFF
TGTGCCAGTAGTATCGAGGCATCTGAAGCTTTCTTT
>NA|NA|TRBJ1-1|TRBV5-1
CASSLRGWNTEAFF
TGCGCCAGCAGCTTGAGGGGTTGGAACACTGAAGCTTTCTTT
>TRBD1|NA|TRBJ2-5|TRBV28
CASATGEWETQYF
TGTGCCAGCGCGACAGGGGAGTGGGAGACCCAGTACTTC
>NA|NA|TRBJ2-5|TRBV7-9
CASSLKDGSIRDQYF
TGTGCCAGCAGCTTAAAGGACGGGAGTATAAGGGACCAGTACTTC
>TRBD2|NA|TRBJ2-1|TRBV15
CATSRDLTSGRDEQFF
TGTGCCACCAGCAGAGATCTGACTAGCGGGAGGGATGAGCAGTTCTTC
>TRBD1|NA|TRBJ1-1|TRBV7-2
CASSFDLGGGNTEAFF
TGTGCCAGCAGCTTTGACTTAGGGGGCGGAAACACTGAAGCTTTCTTT
>NA|few|TRBJ1-2|TRBV9
CASSVDGRGNYGYTF
TGTGCCAGCAGCGTAGATGGTCGGGGTAACTATGGCTACACCTTC
>TRBD1|NA|TRBJ2-7|TRBV27
CASSHGQGEVSYEQYF
TGTGCCAGCAGCCACGGACAGGGCGAGGTCTCCTACGAGCAGTACTTC
>TRBD1|NA|TRBJ1-3|TRBV9
CASSLQGVGNTIYF
TGTGCCAGCAGCCTACAGGGGGTGGGAAACACCATATATTTT
>TRBD2|NA|TRBJ2-2|TRBV5-6
CASSSRRTSGGAYIGELFF
TGTGCCAGCAGCTCACGCCGGACTAGCGGGGGGGCTTACATCGGGGAGCTGTTTTTT
>TRBD1|NA|TRBJ1-6|TRBV3-1/TRBV3-2
CASSSTGVDSPLHF
TGTGCCAGCAGCTCGACAGGGGTAGATTCACCCCTCCACTTT
>TRBD1|once|TRBJ2-7|TRBV5-1
CASSLERQGATYEQYF
TGCGCCAGCAGCTTGGAGAGACAGGGGGCGACCTACGAGCAGTACTTC
>NA|NA|TRBJ2-1|TRBV13
CASSPRQNPYNEQFF
TGTGCCAGCAGCCCCCGACAGAACCCCTACAATGAGCAGTTCTTC
>NA|few|TRBJ1-1|TRBV5-1
CASRERVRDTEAFF
TGCGCCAGCAGGGAGCGGGTGCGAGACACTGAAGCTTTCTTT
>NA|NA|TRBJ2-1|TRBV11-3
CASSLDPQGVEQFF
TGTGCCAGCAGCTTAGACCCACAGGGAGTTGAGCAGTTCTTC
>NA|NA|TRBJ1-2|TRBV5-1
CASSLSANYGYTF
TGCGCCAGCAGTCTTTCAGCTAACTATGGCTACACCTTC
>NA|NA|TRBJ1-1|TRBV19
CASSQTGNTEAFF
TGTGCCAGTAGTCAGACAGGGAACACTGAAGCTTTCTTT
>TRBD2|once|TRBJ2-5|TRBV2
CASRLASETQYF
TGTGCCAGCAGACTAGCGAGCGAGACCCAGTACTTC
>TRBD1|few|TRBJ2-1|TRBV29-1
CSVARPGGNEQFF
TGCAGCGTTGCCCGGCCAGGGGGCAATGAGCAGTTCTTC
>NA|NA|TRBJ1-1|TRBV19
CASSIGETEAFF
TGTGCCAGTAGTATAGGGGAGACTGAAGCTTTCTTT
>NA|NA|TRBJ1-1|TRBV27
CASSPTRGDTEAFF
TGTGCCAGCAGTCCAACACGGGGGGACACTGAAGCTTTCTTT